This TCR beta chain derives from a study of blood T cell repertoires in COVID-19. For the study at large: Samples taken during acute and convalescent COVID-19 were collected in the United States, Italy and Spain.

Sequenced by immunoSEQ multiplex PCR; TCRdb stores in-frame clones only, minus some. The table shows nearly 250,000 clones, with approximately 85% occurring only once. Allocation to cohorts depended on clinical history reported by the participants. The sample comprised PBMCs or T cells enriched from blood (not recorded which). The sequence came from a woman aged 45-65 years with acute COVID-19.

CDR3: CASSQERTGEAFF. As DNA, the CDR3 is TGTGCCAGCAGCCAAGAACGGACAGGTGAAGCTTTCTTT. The chain has TRBV4-2 and TRBJ1-1; TRBD1 matches at 7 bases. The germline V gene has CDR1 LGHNA and CDR2 YNFKEQ. With 0 bases clipped from V and 7 bases from J, the junction kept 2 bases outside the gene matches. The CDR3 covers 13 residues.